This T cell receptor beta chain is from a study of regulatory T cells in long-lasting Graves disease. Findings of the study overall: Lower TCR diversity characterized persistent Graves' patients relative to newly diagnosed patients.

Time point in this sample: newly diagnosed GD, antithyroid drugs for less than 3 months. RNA from PBMCs was the source of the TCR library. Germline CDR1 and CDR2: GTSNPN and SVGIG (reference sequence). The CDR3 sequence is 13 residues long. V gave up 3 bases and J gave up 8 bases, with 16 bases separating them. Note on this clonotype: Its antigen is not known.

Construction of TCR beta libraries relied on iRepertoire HTBI primers and on Arm-PCR targeting CDR3 regions. Via MiXCR, TCRdb re-called the multiplex PCR reads, giving one row per CDR3 protein. The sample has 500,000 to 700,000 distinct CDR3 sequences, around 17% seen once; the top ten hold 15% to 20%. The data were also submitted as part of a second study, on T cells in Graves' hyperthyroidism and ophthalmopathy.

This clonotype was sampled from a woman aged 25 to 39 with Graves disease. Sequences were derived from peripheral blood mononuclear cells (PBMCs), sampled at new diagnosis, from a patient treated with antithyroid drugs. The rearrangement links TRBV30 to TRBJ1-2; D gene ambiguous. CDR3 amino acids: CAWRDLTKDGYTF. In nucleotides, the CDR3 is TGTGCCTGGAGAGACCTTACCAAGGACGGCTACACCTTC.